Presented here are 21 T cell receptor beta chains from one specimen sequenced in a study of blood T cell repertoires in COVID-19. The table came from immunoSEQ multiplex PCR; TCRdb's copy has only in-frame clones and leaves some out. The data contain 77,000 or so clones, approximately 79% of them seen just once; the ten biggest clones take up just over 2.5%. The sample comprised peripheral blood. The receptors come from a human donor with acute or convalescent COVID-19. The donor label of this sample is uncertain.

The rearrangement joins TRBV4-3 to TRBJ2-5; 12 positions agree with TRBD1. The CDR3 covers 20 residues. Germline lookup yields CDR1 LGHNA and CDR2 YSLEER. Germline trimming cut 0 bases from V and 5 bases from J; bases unmatched to any gene: 16. The CDR3 spells CASSQDRRGTGGTMPETQYF. The CDR3 nucleotides are TGCGCCAGCAGCCAAGATCGGCGCGGGACAGGGGGCACAATGCCGGAGACCCAGTACTTC.

This chain joins TRBV7-6 and TRBJ2-1; 7 positions agree with TRBD2. Germline loops: CDR1 SGHVS, CDR2 FNYEAQ. V lost 3 bases to trimming and J lost 7 bases; unmatched junction nucleotides: 12. The CDR3 is made up of 16 amino acids. In DNA form, the CDR3 reads TGTGCCAGCAGCTTTCGAGCGGGAAAGGGATGGAATGAGCAGTTCTTC. Protein: CASSFRAGKGWNEQFF.

The CDR3 region is CASRNRGHSEANEKLFF. CDR3 bases: TGTGCCAGCAGGAACAGGGGGCATTCGGAGGCTAATGAAAAACTGTTTTTT. The gene calls are TRBV27 and TRBJ1-4; 9 nucleotides line up with TRBD1. The CDR3 is 17 residues long. Per the germline V gene, CDR1 is MNHEY and CDR2 is SMNVEV (reference sequence). The V gene end was trimmed by 6 bases and the J gene end by 3 bases; junction bases not matched to a gene: 11.

The gene calls are TRBV3-1 (or the pseudogene TRBV3-2) and TRBJ2-1, with 14 nucleotides matching TRBD2. Germline V lookup: CDR1 LGHDT, CDR2 YNNKEL (reference sequence). Germline trimming cut 6 bases from V and 6 bases from J; bases unmatched to any gene: 4. The CDR3 has 15 residues. In DNA, the CDR3 is TGTGCCAGCAGTCGGACTAGCGGGGGGCGCAATGAGCAGTTCTTC. This translates into CASSRTSGGRNEQFF.

This clone was counted between two and nine times. The CDR3 region is CASSRERTNNEQFF. CDR3 DNA sequence: TGTGCCAGCAGCCGTGAGCGGACCAACAATGAGCAGTTCTTC. V is TRBV5-4 and J is TRBJ2-1; maybe TRBD2 (5 bases). From germline, CDR1 is SGHNT and CDR2 YYREEE (reference sequence). CDR3 length equals 14 residues. V lost 4 bases and J 5 bases, leaving 13 bases between the germline ends.

V is TRBV3-1 (or the pseudogene TRBV3-2) and J is TRBJ1-6; D is unclear. This CDR3 is built from 17 residues. Trimming pared 1 base from V and 0 bases from J, leaving 10 bases between. Per the germline V gene, CDR1 is LGHDT and CDR2 is YNNKEL (reference sequence). The CDR3, as DNA: TGTGCCAGCAGCCAAGGACACCCAAGCTCCTATAATTCACCCCTCCACTTT. Translation: CASSQGHPSSYNSPLHF.

The rearrangement uses TRBV10-2 and TRBJ1-6, with TRBD1 as a possible D gene (6 bases). The CDR3 runs to 17 residues. CDR1 and CDR2 (germline): WSHSY, SAAADI. Trimming pared 3 bases from V and 5 bases from J, leaving 17 bases between. As DNA, the CDR3 is TGCGCCAGCAGTGAAAAAGTGGGGGCAGGAGATAATTCACCCCTCCACTTT. Its protein product is CASSEKVGAGDNSPLHF.

The chain is built from TRBV6-1 and TRBJ2-3; TRBD1 is a possible D gene (6 bases). The CDR3 sequence is 16 residues long. V shed 1 base and J shed 3 bases, with 14 bases lying between them. Per germline, CDR1 MNHNS and CDR2 SASEGT. The CDR3 bases are TGTGCCAGCAGTGAAGGGTGGGCAGGGGTTACAGATACGCAGTATTTT. This gives the protein CASSEGWAGVTDTQYF.

This clone was seen a few times. The genes are TRBV5-1 and TRBJ2-2, with TRBD2 matching 10 bases. The V segment lost 4 bases and the J segment 1 base; nucleotides outside the gene matches: 1. There are 15 residues in the CDR3. Germline values: CDR1 SGHRS, CDR2 YFSETQ. The CDR3 loop is CASSRLAGNTGELFF. CDR3 bases: TGCGCCAGCAGCCGACTAGCGGGGAACACCGGGGAGCTGTTTTTT.

This clone was counted at least ten times. The chain recombines TRBV28 with TRBJ1-5; D is unclear. The CDR3 is made up of 13 amino acids. Trimming stripped 2 bases from V and 3 bases from J, with 5 bases between. Germline V gives CDR1 MDHEN, CDR2 SYDVKM. In nucleotides, the CDR3 is TGTGCCAGCAGTTTAAATCTCAATCAGCCCCAGCATTTT. Translated, it gives CASSLNLNQPQHF.

This chain connects TRBV5-8 to TRBJ2-3, with TRBD1 matching over 12 bases. CDR1 and CDR2 (germline): SGHTS, YDEGEE. With V trimmed by 5 bases and J by 7 bases, 8 bases remained unmatched. The CDR3 loop spans 15 amino acids. CDR3 residues: CASRAGTGGWNTQYF. The CDR3 DNA sequence: TGTGCCAGCAGGGCCGGGACAGGGGGCTGGAATACGCAGTATTTT.

V gene TRBV5-1 combines with J gene TRBJ1-3, with 7 nucleotides matching TRBD1. V lost 4 bases to trimming and J lost 8 bases; unmatched junction nucleotides: 12. This CDR3 is 15 amino acids long. Per the germline V gene, CDR1 is SGHRS and CDR2 is YFSETQ. DNA of the CDR3: TGCGCCAGCAGCCGGGACAGTCCACCTATGGACACCATATATTTT. Residues: CASSRDSPPMDTIYF.

This clone was seen at least ten times. The chain recombines TRBV6-1 with TRBJ1-1; no clear D. Germline lookup yields CDR1 MNHNS and CDR2 SASEGT. The CDR3 covers 13 residues. V lost 1 base, J lost 2 bases, and 5 bases lay in between. The CDR3 nucleotides read TGTGCCAGCAGTGAAGGGAGAAACACTGAAGCTTTCTTT. The encoded protein is CASSEGRNTEAFF.

The chain uses TRBV5-4 and TRBJ2-3; tentatively, D is TRBD1 (5 bases). CDR3 length equals 15 residues. The V gene's germline CDR1 is SGHNT and CDR2 YYREEE (reference sequence). The germline V and J ends were trimmed by 4 bases and 0 bases, with 12 bases remaining between them. CDR3 nucleotide sequence: TGTGCCAGCAGCCGTCCGAGACAGAGCACAGATACGCAGTATTTT. Translation gives CASSRPRQSTDTQYF.

The table lists this clone with a count of one. V is TRBV11-3 and J is TRBJ2-1; TRBD2 is a possible D gene (6 bases). The germline V gene has CDR1 SGHNT and CDR2 YENEEA. The CDR3 loop spans 15 amino acids. Trimming cost V 3 bases and J 2 bases, with 11 bases left between them. The CDR3 DNA sequence: TGTGCCAGCAGCTTCGGGGCTAGCGCCTACAATGAGCAGTTCTTC. This gives the protein CASSFGASAYNEQFF. Supplemented by reference TRBV11-3 and TRBJ2-1, the full variable domain reads EAGVVQSPRYKIIEKKQPVAFWCNPISGHNTLYWYLQNLGQGPELLIRYENEEAVDDSQLPKDRFSAERLKGVDSTLKIQPAELGDSAVYLCASSFGASAYNEQFFGPGTRLTVL.

The chain uses TRBV12-3 or TRBV12-4 and TRBJ2-7; TRBD1 matches 7 bases. The CDR3 loop spans 13 amino acids. V lost 5 bases to trimming and J lost 5 bases; unmatched junction nucleotides: 6. The CDR3 region is CASSRQGLNEQYF. CDR3 DNA: TGTGCCAGCAGTCGACAGGGATTGAACGAGCAGTACTTC.

The DNA of the CDR3 is TGTGCCAGCAGCTTTACCCAGGCGGGCAGCTCTGGAAACACCATATATTTT. This translates into CASSFTQAGSSGNTIYF. This chain links TRBV11-2 with TRBJ1-3; D remains unclear. Trimming removed 3 bases from V and 0 bases from J, with 15 bases in between. The germline V gene has CDR1 SGHAT and CDR2 FQNNGV. This CDR3 spans 17 amino acids.

V is TRBV7-2 and J is TRBJ2-2, with a weak D call TRBD1 (6 bases). CDR3 length equals 15 residues. Germline CDR1 SGHTA, CDR2 FQGNSA. The V end was cut by 5 bases, the J end by 7 bases, with 17 bases between. The CDR3: CASSPDSRGGGELFF. The CDR3 DNA follows: TGTGCCAGCAGCCCCGACTCCCGAGGGGGCGGGGAGCTGTTTTTT.

CDR3 DNA: TGCGCCAGCAGCGCCAGCCGACTAGTCTCCAATGAGCAGTTCTTC. It yields the protein CASSASRLVSNEQFF. The chain joins TRBV10-1 to TRBJ2-1; possibly TRBD2 for D (6 bases). V dropped 6 bases and J dropped 6 bases, with 18 bases sitting between them. CDR1 WNHNN and CDR2 SYGVQD come from the germline V gene (reference sequence). The CDR3 is 15 residues long.

The V and J genes are TRBV28 and TRBJ2-5; D perhaps matches TRBD1 (5 bases). CDR3 length: 15 amino acids. Germline CDR1 is MDHEN and CDR2 is SYDVKM. V dropped 5 bases and J dropped 2 bases, with 15 bases sitting between them. DNA of the CDR3: TGTGCCAGCAGTCCCTTAGGGGCAAAACAAGAGACCCAGTACTTC. Residues: CASSPLGAKQETQYF. Full variable domain (missing parts from reference TRBV28 and TRBJ2-5): DVKVTQSSRYLVKRTGEKVFLECVQDMDHENMFWYRQDPGLGLRLIYFSYDVKMKEKGDIPEGYSVSREKKERFSLILESASTNQTSMYLCASSPLGAKQETQYFGPGTRLLVL.

The chain is built from TRBV4-2 and TRBJ1-1, with 7 bases fitting TRBD1. The V gene end was trimmed by 2 bases and the J gene end by 2 bases; junction bases not matched to a gene: 20. The CDR3 runs 20 residues. CDR1 is LGHNA, CDR2 YNFKEQ, per germline. The CDR3 DNA follows: TGTGCCAGCAGCCAATTTTGGCCGAATGTTGGCGGACAGGACAACACTGAAGCTTTCTTT. Its translation: CASSQFWPNVGGQDNTEAFF.